This T cell receptor (beta chain) was sequenced for a study of PD-L1 blockade in urothelial cancer. Findings and limits, study-wide: Pretreatment blood TCR clonality under the median forecast improved survival.

The V and J ends lost 6 bases and 5 bases respectively, with 13 bases between them. The CDR3 totals 13 residues. Germline CDR1 is KGHSH and CDR2 is LQKENI. The repertoire was sequenced with immunoSEQ multiplex PCR; TCRdb's copy has only in-frame clones and lacks some. The table has just under 30,000 clones, more than 70% seen once. With respect to this clone: What it binds is not known.

The clonotype originates from a man aged 45 to 65 with urothelial cancer. This chain joins TRBV18 and TRBJ2-5, with TRBD1 as a possible D gene (6 bases). The specimen comprised PBMCs, sampled around atezolizumab (anti-PD-L1) treatment. The CDR3, as DNA: TGTGCCAGCTCCCTTACAGGGTTTGAGACCCAGTACTTC. It translates to CASSLTGFETQYF.